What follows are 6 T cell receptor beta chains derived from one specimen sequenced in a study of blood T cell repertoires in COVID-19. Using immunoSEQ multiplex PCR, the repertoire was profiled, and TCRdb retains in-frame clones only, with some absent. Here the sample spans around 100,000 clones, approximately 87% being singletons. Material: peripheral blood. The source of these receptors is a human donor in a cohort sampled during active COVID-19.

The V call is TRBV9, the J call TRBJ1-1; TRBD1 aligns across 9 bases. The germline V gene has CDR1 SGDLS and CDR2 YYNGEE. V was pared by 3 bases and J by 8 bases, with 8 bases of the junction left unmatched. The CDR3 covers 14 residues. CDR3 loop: CASSARTGESEAFF. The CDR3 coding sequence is TGTGCCAGCAGCGCCAGGACAGGGGAATCCGAAGCTTTCTTT.

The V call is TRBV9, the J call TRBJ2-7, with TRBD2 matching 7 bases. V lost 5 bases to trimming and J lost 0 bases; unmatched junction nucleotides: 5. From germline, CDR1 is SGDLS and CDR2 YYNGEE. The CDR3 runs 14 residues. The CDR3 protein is CASSLAGDSYEQYF. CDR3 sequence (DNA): TGTGCCAGCAGTTTGGCGGGAGACTCCTACGAGCAGTACTTC.

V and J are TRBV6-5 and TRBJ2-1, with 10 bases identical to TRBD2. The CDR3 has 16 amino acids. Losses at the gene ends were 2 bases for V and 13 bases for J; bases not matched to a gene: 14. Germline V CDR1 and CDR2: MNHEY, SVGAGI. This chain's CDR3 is CASSYGLAGAKVAQFF. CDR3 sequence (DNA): TGTGCCAGCAGTTACGGGCTAGCGGGAGCAAAAGTAGCCCAGTTCTTC.

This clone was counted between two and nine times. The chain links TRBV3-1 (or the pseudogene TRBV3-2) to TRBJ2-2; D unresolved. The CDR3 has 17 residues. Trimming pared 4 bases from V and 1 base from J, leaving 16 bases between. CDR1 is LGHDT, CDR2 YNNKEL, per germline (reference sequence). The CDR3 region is CASSLEIRLRNTGELFF. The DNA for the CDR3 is TGTGCCAGCAGCCTAGAGATCCGTCTTAGGAACACCGGGGAGCTGTTTTTT.

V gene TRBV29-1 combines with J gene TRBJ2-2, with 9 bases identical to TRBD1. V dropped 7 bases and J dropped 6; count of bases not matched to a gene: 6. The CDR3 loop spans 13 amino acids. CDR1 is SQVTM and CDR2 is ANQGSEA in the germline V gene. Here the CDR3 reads CSAAGTGPGELFF. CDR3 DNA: TGCAGCGCCGCGGGGACAGGGCCCGGGGAGCTGTTTTTT.

The CDR3 coding sequence is TGTGCCAGCAGATTACAGGGATCCACTGAAGCTTTCTTT. Amino acid sequence: CASRLQGSTEAFF. This sequence joins TRBV27 and TRBJ1-1, with D tentatively TRBD1 (6 bases). This CDR3 has 13 amino acids. CDR1 MNHEY and CDR2 SMNVEV come from the germline V gene (reference sequence). V was shortened by 6 bases and J by 4 bases, with 12 bases between the two germline ends.